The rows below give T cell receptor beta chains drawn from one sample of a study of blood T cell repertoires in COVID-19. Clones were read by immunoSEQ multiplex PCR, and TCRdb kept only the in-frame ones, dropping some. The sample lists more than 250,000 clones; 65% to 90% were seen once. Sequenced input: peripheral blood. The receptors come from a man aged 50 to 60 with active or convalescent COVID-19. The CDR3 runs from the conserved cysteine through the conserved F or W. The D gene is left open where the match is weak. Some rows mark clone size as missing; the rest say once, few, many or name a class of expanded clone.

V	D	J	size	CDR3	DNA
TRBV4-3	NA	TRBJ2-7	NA	CASSQDPRGPTYEQYF	TGCGCCAGCAGCCAAGATCCGCGCGGGCCCACCTACGAGCAGTACTTC
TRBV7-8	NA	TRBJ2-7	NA	CASSSFGGNYEQYF	TGTGCCAGCAGCTCTTTTGGGGGGAACTACGAGCAGTACTTC
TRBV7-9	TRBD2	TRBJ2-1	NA	CASGPRDSQGLAGERQFF	TGTGCCAGCGGCCCCAGGGACAGCCAAGGACTAGCGGGAGAAAGACAGTTCTTC
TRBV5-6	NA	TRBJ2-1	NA	CASRLPTEGVEQFF	TGTGCCAGCAGGCTCCCGACCGAGGGGGTTGAGCAGTTCTTC
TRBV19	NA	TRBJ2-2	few	CASSIGQRPTGELFF	TGTGCCAGTAGTATCGGCCAGCGGCCCACCGGGGAGCTGTTTTTT
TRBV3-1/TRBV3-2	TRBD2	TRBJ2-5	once	CASSQRGREETQYF	TGTGCCAGCAGCCAACGCGGGAGGGAAGAGACCCAGTACTTC
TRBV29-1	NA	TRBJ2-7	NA	CSALVGYEQYF	TGCAGCGCCTTGGTCGGCTACGAGCAGTACTTC
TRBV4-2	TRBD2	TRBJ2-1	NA	CASSQDLGAGGVQFF	TGTGCCAGCAGCCAAGATTTAGGAGCGGGAGGGGTGCAGTTCTTC
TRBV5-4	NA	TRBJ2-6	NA	CASSLDGQAGANVLTF	TGTGCCAGCAGCTTGGACGGTCAGGCTGGGGCCAACGTCCTGACTTTC
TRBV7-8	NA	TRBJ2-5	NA	CASSYSQGGQETQYF	TGTGCCAGCAGCTATTCCCAGGGGGGACAAGAGACCCAGTACTTC
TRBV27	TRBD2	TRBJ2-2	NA	CASSPSSGRGIAGELFF	TGTGCCAGCAGTCCATCCAGCGGGAGGGGGATAGCCGGGGAGCTGTTTTTT
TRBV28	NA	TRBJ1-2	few	CASSLLLGGNGYTF	TGTGCCAGCAGTTTATTATTGGGGGGGAATGGCTACACCTTC
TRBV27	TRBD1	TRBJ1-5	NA	CASSLFATGVGQPQHF	TGTGCCAGCAGTTTATTCGCGACAGGGGTCGGTCAGCCCCAGCATTTT
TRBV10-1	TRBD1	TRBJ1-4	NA	CASSDFPGTGAITTNEKLFF	TGCGCCAGCAGTGACTTTCCCGGGACAGGAGCTATCACAACTAATGAAAAACTGTTTTTT
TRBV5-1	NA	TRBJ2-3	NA	CASSSGVNTQYF	TGCGCCAGCAGCTCGGGGGTAAATACGCAGTATTTT
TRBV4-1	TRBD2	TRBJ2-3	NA	CASSQVTSGTDTQYF	TGCGCCAGCAGCCAAGTCACTAGCGGCACAGATACGCAGTATTTT
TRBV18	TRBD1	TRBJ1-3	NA	CASSPTGVNTIYF	TGTGCCAGCTCACCCACAGGGGTGAACACCATATATTTT
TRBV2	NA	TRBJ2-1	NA	CASSVDSRYNEQFF	TGTGCCAGCAGTGTAGACAGCCGATACAATGAGCAGTTCTTC
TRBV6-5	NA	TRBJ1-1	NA	CASRITANTEAFF	TGTGCCAGCAGGATTACAGCGAACACTGAAGCTTTCTTT
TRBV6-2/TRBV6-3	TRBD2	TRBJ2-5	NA	CASSDPGTSGILRETQYF	TGTGCCAGCAGCGATCCCGGGACTAGCGGGATTTTAAGAGAGACCCAGTACTTC
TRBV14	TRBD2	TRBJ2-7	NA	CASSQEGLAVVEQYF	TGTGCCAGCAGCCAAGAGGGCCTAGCGGTAGTAGAGCAGTACTTC
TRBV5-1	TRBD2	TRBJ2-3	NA	CASRQREVADTQYF	TGCGCCAGCAGGCAGCGGGAGGTTGCAGATACGCAGTATTTT
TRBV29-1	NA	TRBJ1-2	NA	CSVEGRNYLGGGGYTF	TGCAGCGTTGAGGGTCGAAACTACTTGGGGGGAGGAGGCTACACCTTC
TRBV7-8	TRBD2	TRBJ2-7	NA	CASSPRDGRNEQYF	TGTGCCAGCAGCCCTCGGGACGGGAGGAACGAGCAGTACTTC
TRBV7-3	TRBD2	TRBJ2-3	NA	CASSPGRLAVTTDTQYF	TGTGCCAGCAGCCCCGGGAGACTAGCGGTAACCACAGATACGCAGTATTTT
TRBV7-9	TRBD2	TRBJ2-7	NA	CASHALAGAAGEQYF	TGTGCCAGCCACGCGCTAGCGGGGGCCGCAGGGGAGCAGTACTTC